The 19 T cell receptor beta chains listed next were all sequenced from one sample in a study of cytomegalovirus exposure and HLA in healthy donors. Both 60 Vbeta primers and 13 Jbeta primers went into the PCR. Profiled with immunoSEQ multiplex PCR; TCRdb holds only in-frame clones, not every one. The sample lists roughly 180,000 clones; 79% were seen once. The sequencing input was PBMCs. Receptors were obtained from a girl under 18 in good health and CMV-seropositive.

The chain is built from TRBV29-1 and TRBJ1-1; D is uncertain. Between the trimmed V and J ends, which lost 1 base and 6 bases, there was a span of 9 bases. Germline V gene lookup returns CDR1 SQVTM and CDR2 ANQGSEA. This CDR3 comprises 12 residues. CDR3 residues: CSVEAGPPEAFF. The CDR3 region has the DNA TGCAGCGTTGAAGCTGGCCCCCCTGAAGCTTTCTTT.

The rearrangement joins TRBV4-2 to TRBJ2-5, with TRBD2 identical over 13 bases. Germline CDR1 and CDR2: LGHNA and YNFKEQ. This CDR3 contains 18 residues. V shed 0 bases, J shed 5 bases, and the junction held 9 bases outside the gene matches. CDR3 sequence reads: CASSQDPATSGGYETQYF. CDR3 bases: TGTGCCAGCAGCCAAGATCCCGCGACTAGCGGGGGGTATGAGACCCAGTACTTC.

This clone occurred once. The chain recombines TRBV7-8 with TRBJ2-3, with 12 bases lining up with TRBD2. Trimming at V came to 1 base and at J to 2 bases, leaving 7 bases not matched to a gene. This CDR3 spans 18 amino acids. CDR1 and CDR2 from the germline V gene are SGHVS and FQNEAQ. The CDR3 sequence is CASSLGGTSGFPTDTQYF. DNA of the CDR3: TGTGCCAGCAGCTTAGGTGGGACTAGCGGGTTTCCCACAGATACGCAGTATTTT.

The chain is built from TRBV7-2 and TRBJ2-3; TRBD2 aligns across 7 bases. The CDR3 runs to 15 residues. Germline CDR1 and CDR2: SGHTA and FQGNSA. With V trimmed by 1 base and J by 6 bases, 7 bases remained unmatched. This CDR3 reads CASSLGRGGLDTQYF. The CDR3 DNA sequence: TGTGCCAGCAGCTTAGGGCGGGGAGGGCTGGATACGCAGTATTTT.

The chain employs TRBV15 and TRBJ2-5, with TRBD2 matching over 15 bases. Germline CDR1 is LNHNV and CDR2 is YYDKDF (reference sequence). CDR3 length: 17 residues. Trimming cost V 3 bases and J 2 bases; bases outside gene matches: 4. CDR3 bases: TGTGCCACCAGCAGGGGAGGGACTAGCGGGGGGCAAGAGACCCAGTACTTC. As protein: CATSRGGTSGGQETQYF.

This clone was recorded once. This chain connects TRBV6-6 to TRBJ2-7, with TRBD2 matching 8 bases. Germline V gene data show CDR1 as MNHNY and CDR2 as SVGAGI (reference sequence). V lost 0 bases, J lost 3 bases, and 4 bases stayed unmatched. The CDR3 runs 15 residues. CDR3 DNA: TGTGCCAGCAGTTACTCTAGCGGGGAGGTCTACGAGCAGTACTTC. Translation: CASSYSSGEVYEQYF.

This rearrangement joins TRBV4-1 to TRBJ2-7; D might be TRBD1 (6 bases). CDR1 is MGHRA, CDR2 YSYEKL, per germline. The CDR3 has 13 residues. Trimming shortened V by 4 bases and J by 5 bases, and 12 bases separated the two germline ends. In nucleotides, the CDR3 is TGCGCCAGCAGCCCTACAGGGTTCCACGAGCAGTACTTC. Its protein is CASSPTGFHEQYF.

The gene calls are TRBV7-6 and TRBJ2-7, with TRBD2 identical over 14 bases. Germline V gene sequence: CDR1 SGHVS, CDR2 FNYEAQ. The trim removed 5 bases at V and 12 bases at J, leaving 12 bases unmatched. The CDR3 is 15 amino acids. The CDR3 DNA reads as TGTGCCAGCAGCCCACCGGGACTAGCGGGGGACCGCGCGTACTTC. Its protein product is CASSPPGLAGDRAYF.

The chain is built from TRBV27 and TRBJ1-6, with TRBD1 matching over 8 bases. Germline V gives CDR1 MNHEY, CDR2 SMNVEV (reference sequence). J was trimmed by 7 bases and V by 6 bases; bases with no gene match: 2. The CDR3 spans 13 residues. The CDR3 loop is CASRDRENSPLHF. The CDR3 coding sequence is TGTGCCAGCAGGGACAGGGAGAATTCACCCCTCCACTTT.

The chain joins TRBV6-5 to TRBJ2-5; perhaps TRBD1 as D (5 bases). From germline, CDR1 is MNHEY and CDR2 SVGAGI. This CDR3 region has 12 residues. The V end lost 5 bases, the J end lost 5 bases, and 9 bases lay between the germline ends. The CDR3 protein is CASSQGSETQYF. CDR3 DNA: TGTGCCAGCAGTCAGGGTTCCGAGACCCAGTACTTC.

This clone has a single count. The V and J genes are TRBV7-2 and TRBJ2-7; a possible D gene is TRBD1 (5 bases). V lost 3 bases, J lost 0 bases, and 18 bases lay in between. Germline assignment: CDR1 SGHTA and CDR2 FQGNSA. CDR3 length: 17 residues. CDR3 coding DNA: TGTGCCAGCAGCTTCATTAAGGCAGGGCCCAGCTCCTACGAGCAGTACTTC. Its protein is CASSFIKAGPSSYEQYF.

A few counts support this clone. This chain joins TRBV5-1 and TRBJ1-2, with 7 bases lining up with TRBD1. CDR1 is SGHRS and CDR2 is YFSETQ in the germline V gene. The CDR3 has 15 residues. V lost 1 base to trimming and J lost 5 bases; unmatched junction nucleotides: 8. The CDR3 reads CASSLFRGAVYGYTF. CDR3 in DNA: TGCGCCAGCAGCTTGTTCAGGGGGGCGGTATATGGCTACACCTTC.

The rearrangement links TRBV9 to TRBJ2-5, with 10 bases lining up with TRBD2. Trimming took 0 bases from V and 2 from J; bases not matched to a gene: 10. The CDR3 sequence is 18 residues long. Germline V lookup: CDR1 SGDLS, CDR2 YYNGEE. The CDR3 reads CASSVGLAGVVGQETQYF. The CDR3 region has the DNA TGTGCCAGCAGCGTAGGGCTAGCGGGGGTCGTCGGACAAGAGACCCAGTACTTC.

The chain joins TRBV12-5 to TRBJ1-2, with D unresolved. The germline CDR1 and CDR2 sequences are LGHNT and FRNRAP. The CDR3 runs 13 residues. Between the trimmed V and J ends, which lost 6 bases and 9 bases, there was a span of 17 bases. The CDR3 protein is CASGPDTTPRYTF. Here the CDR3 DNA reads TGTGCTAGTGGCCCCGACACCACTCCCCGCTACACCTTC.

This clone was detected only a few times. V and J are TRBV6-6 and TRBJ2-1, with D possibly matching TRBD2 (5 bases). The ends were cut back, 6 bases at V and 8 bases at J, with 14 bases in the middle. The CDR3 has 13 amino acids. CDR1 MNHNY and CDR2 SVGAGI come from the germline V gene (reference sequence). The CDR3 DNA is TGTGCCAGCAGCCCCCGAGGGCGGGATGAGCAGTTCTTC. Translating gives CASSPRGRDEQFF.

In its sample, this clone was seen a few times. This chain joins TRBV19 and TRBJ1-5; D is uncertain. Per the germline V gene, CDR1 is LNHDA and CDR2 is SQIVND (reference sequence). Trimming cost V 7 bases and J 1 base, with 14 bases left between them. CDR3 size: 15 residues. The DNA of the CDR3 is TGTGCCAGTAATTACAACAGCGGAAGCAATCAGCCCCAGCATTTT. This codes for CASNYNSGSNQPQHF.

J is TRBJ1-1 and V is TRBV27; the D gene is possibly TRBD1 (6 bases). Germline V CDR1 and CDR2: MNHEY, SMNVEV (reference sequence). V gave up 6 bases and J gave up 5 bases, with 19 bases separating them. There are 15 residues in the CDR3. The CDR3 is CASSYSAGGGTEAFF. The CDR3 coding sequence is TGTGCCAGCAGCTATAGTGCGGGGGGCGGTACTGAAGCTTTCTTT.

The chain has TRBV4-3 and TRBJ2-2, with 9 bases that match TRBD2. CDR1 is LGHNA, CDR2 YSLEER, per germline. This CDR3 comprises 18 residues. V lost 2 bases to trimming and J lost 3 bases; unmatched junction nucleotides: 10. This CDR3 is CASSQQRGGLADTGELFF. CDR3 sequence (DNA): TGCGCCAGCAGCCAACAGAGAGGGGGACTAGCCGACACCGGGGAGCTGTTTTTT.

The rearrangement uses TRBV9 and TRBJ2-6, with 9 nucleotides matching TRBD1. Unmatched junction bases numbered 14, after V lost 3 bases and J lost 4 bases. CDR1 and CDR2 from the germline V gene are SGDLS and YYNGEE. The CDR3 sequence is 19 residues long. The CDR3 here is CASSAWMGQGSLGANVLTF. The CDR3 DNA sequence: TGTGCCAGCAGCGCGTGGATGGGACAGGGATCTCTGGGGGCCAACGTCCTGACTTTC.